Detailed here is one T cell receptor beta chain. This specimen comes from a study of blood T cell repertoires in COVID-19. Study overall: COVID-19 samples from acute and convalescent phases originated in the United States, Italy and Spain.

Method: immunoSEQ multiplex PCR; TCRdb's copy keeps in-frame clones and lacks some. The table shows hundreds of thousands of clones, with 85% occurring only once. Participants spanned ages 18 to 89 years and resided in over 20 US areas. Which cohort a participant joined came from the clinical history participants gave. Recovered status in Cohort 3 required two negative PCRs, clearance, or symptom resolution. This CDR3 comprises 19 residues. The germline CDR1 and CDR2 sequences are SGHDN and FVKESK. V gave up 4 bases and J gave up 2 bases; unmatched junction bases: 12. Sequencing used PBMCs or T cells enriched from blood (not recorded which). The chain carries TRBV14 and TRBJ2-1; 12 nucleotides agree with TRBD2. This sequence was found in a man in his forties or fifties who had recovered from COVID-19. The CDR3, as DNA: TGTGCCAGCAGCCTTCCTATCGGGACTAGCGGGCCAACCTACAATGAGCAGTTCTTC. Its translation is CASSLPIGTSGPTYNEQFF.